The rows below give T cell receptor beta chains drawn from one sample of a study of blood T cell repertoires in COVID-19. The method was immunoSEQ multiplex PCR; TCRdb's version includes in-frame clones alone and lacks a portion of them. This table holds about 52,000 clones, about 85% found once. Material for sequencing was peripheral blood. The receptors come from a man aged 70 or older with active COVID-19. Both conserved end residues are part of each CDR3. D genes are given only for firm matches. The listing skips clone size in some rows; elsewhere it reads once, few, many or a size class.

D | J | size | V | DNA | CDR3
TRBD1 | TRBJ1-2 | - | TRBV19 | TGTGCCAGTAGTGCCCGAGGAAGACAGGGAGTCGGTGGCTACACCTTC | CASSARGRQGVGGYTF
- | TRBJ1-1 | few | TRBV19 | TGTGCCAGTAGTGTGGCAGGAGGGGCGAACACTGAAGCTTTCTTT | CASSVAGGANTEAFF
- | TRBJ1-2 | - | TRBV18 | TGTGCCAGCTCCCCTTCCTTCCCCGACAGCCTCAACTATGGCTACACCTTC | CASSPSFPDSLNYGYTF
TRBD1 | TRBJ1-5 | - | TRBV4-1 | TGCGCCAGCAGCCAGAGGACAGGGGCGACTTATAGCAATCAGCCCCAGCATTTT | CASSQRTGATYSNQPQHF
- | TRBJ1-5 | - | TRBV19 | TGTGCGGCGGGGGGACGGGTAAATCAGCCCCAGCATTTT | CAAGGRVNQPQHF
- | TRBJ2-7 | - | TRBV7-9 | TGTGCCAGCAGCCCCTCGGGGTTC | CASSPSGF
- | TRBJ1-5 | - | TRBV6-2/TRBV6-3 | TGTGCCAGCAGTTACTCGATTTCAGGGCGTGGTCGCAATCAGCCCCAGCATTTT | CASSYSISGRGRNQPQHF
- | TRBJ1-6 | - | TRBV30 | TGTGCCTGGAGCGTTACAGGGAAAAGCTCCTATAATTCACCCCTCCACTTT | CAWSVTGKSSYNSPLHF
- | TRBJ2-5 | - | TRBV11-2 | TGTGCCAGCAGCCTAGATAGTGGCCTTGGACCGGGGGAGACCCAGTACTTC | CASSLDSGLGPGETQYF
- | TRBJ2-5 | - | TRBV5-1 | TGCGCCAGCAGCTTTGAGAGAGAGACCCAGTACTTC | CASSFERETQYF
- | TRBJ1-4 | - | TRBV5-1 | TGCGCCAGCAGCTTGCAGGGGCGCTCTAATGAAAAACTGTTTTTT | CASSLQGRSNEKLFF
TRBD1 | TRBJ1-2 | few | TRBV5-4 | TGTGCCAGCAGCCAGGGACAGGGGAGCGACTATGGCTACACCTTC | CASSQGQGSDYGYTF
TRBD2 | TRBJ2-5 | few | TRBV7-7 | TGTGCCAGCAGCTTAGGAGGAGGCGGGGGGGGAAAAGAGACCCAGTACTTC | CASSLGGGGGGKETQYF
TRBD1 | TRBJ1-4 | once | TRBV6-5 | TGTGCCAGCAGTTATAAGGACAGGGAAAAACTGTTTTTT | CASSYKDREKLFF
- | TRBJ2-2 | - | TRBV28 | TGTGCCAGCAGACAAACGACAGTGAACACCGGGGAGCTGTTTTTT | CASRQTTVNTGELFF
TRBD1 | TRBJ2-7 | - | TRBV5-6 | TGTGCCAGCAGCCCATTGTCGGAGACAGGGACCTACGAGCAGTACTTC | CASSPLSETGTYEQYF
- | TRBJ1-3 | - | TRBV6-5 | TGTGCCAGCAGCTCTCCGGGGGGGCCTGGAAACACCATATATTTT | CASSSPGGPGNTIYF
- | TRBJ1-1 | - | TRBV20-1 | TGCAGTGCTGGCTCTGAAGCTTTCTTT | CSAGSEAFF
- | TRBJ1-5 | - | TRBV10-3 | TGTGCCATCAGTGGCGACGGCGGGTATCAGCCCCAGCATTTT | CAISGDGGYQPQHF
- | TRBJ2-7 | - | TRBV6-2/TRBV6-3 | TGTGCCAGCAGTTACAATCCAGTTCACAGGGAGACCTACGAGCAGTACTTC | CASSYNPVHRETYEQYF
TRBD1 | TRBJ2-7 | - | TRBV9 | TGTGCCAGCAGCGTAGGGCAGGGGGCCCCCTACGAGCAGTACTTC | CASSVGQGAPYEQYF
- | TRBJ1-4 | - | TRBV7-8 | TGTGCCAGCAGCTCTCGAGGAGGGTCTGAAAAACTGTTTTTT | CASSSRGGSEKLFF
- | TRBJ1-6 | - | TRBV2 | TGTGCCAGCAGGCCAGGTTCCCTTAATTCACCCCTCCACTTT | CASRPGSLNSPLHF
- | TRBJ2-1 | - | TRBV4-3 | TGCGCCAGCAGCCTCCGACTGGACTCATCTGAGGGAAATGAGCAGTTCTTC | CASSLRLDSSEGNEQFF
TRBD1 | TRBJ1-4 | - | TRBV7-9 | TGTGCCAGCAGCTTGGTTACAGGGGCCGCAAATGAAAAACTGTTTTTT | CASSLVTGAANEKLFF
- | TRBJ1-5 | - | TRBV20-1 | TGCAGTGCTAGTAGTAGCAGGGGTGTAAGGCAGCCCCAGCATTTT | CSASSSRGVRQPQHF
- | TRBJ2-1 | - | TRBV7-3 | TGTGCCAGCAGCCCGATATCCGCGACTAGCAATGAGCAGTTCTTC | CASSPISATSNEQFF
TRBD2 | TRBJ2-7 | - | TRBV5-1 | TGCGCCAGCAGCCCGGGAGGGGACTACGAGCAGTACTTC | CASSPGGDYEQYF
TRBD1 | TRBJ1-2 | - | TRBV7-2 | TGTGCCAGCAGCGACAGGGGGACTCATGGCTACACCTTC | CASSDRGTHGYTF